One sample yielded the 13 T cell receptor beta chains listed below, sequenced in a study of T cell repertoires in cytomegalovirus infection. TCRdb ran MiXCR on the reads and lists one entry per CDR3 protein. The sample lists around 430,000 distinct CDR3 sequences; under 55% were seen once. Antigen specificity for these receptors is unknown. The material sequenced was cultured PBMCs, taken from culture after CMV antigen stimulation. The source of these receptors is a human donor in good health (CMV status not recorded). Some clones in this sample may be carry-over from other donors' samples.

The chain combines TRBV19 with TRBJ1-5; 7 bases fit TRBD1. Germline V gene sequence: CDR1 LNHDA, CDR2 SQIVND (reference sequence). This CDR3 region has 13 residues. Unmatched junction bases numbered 7, after V lost 10 bases and J lost 4 bases. The CDR3 sequence: CATQDRFNQPQHF. CDR3 coding DNA: TGTGCCACCCAGGACAGGTTTAATCAGCCCCAGCATTTT.

The chain couples TRBV7-8 to TRBJ2-7; 9 bases line up with TRBD1. V lost 0 bases to trimming and J lost 2 bases; unmatched junction nucleotides: 2. The CDR3 is made up of 15 amino acids. Germline V gene lookup returns CDR1 SGHVS and CDR2 FQNEAQ. CDR3 sequence reads: CASSLATGGPYEQYF. In DNA, the CDR3 is TGTGCCAGCAGCTTAGCGACAGGGGGGCCCTACGAGCAGTACTTC.

There are a few counts of this clonotype. V gene TRBV7-2 combines with J gene TRBJ2-5; TRBD2 agrees at 8 bases. Germline values: CDR1 SGHTA, CDR2 FQGNSA. The ends lost 5 bases at V and 5 bases at J; junction bases unmatched: 16. There are 17 residues in the CDR3. CDR3 in DNA: TGTGCCAGCAGCCAAACTACAGGGACTAGGGCGCGTGAGACCCAGTACTTC. Residues: CASSQTTGTRARETQYF.

This clonotype has just a few counts. The chain has TRBV12-3 or TRBV12-4 and TRBJ1-1; 10 positions match TRBD1. The CDR3 extends over 14 amino acids. The trim removed 4 bases at V and 2 bases at J, leaving 1 base unmatched. CDR3 loop: CASSWTGGNTEAFF. For the CDR3, the DNA is TGTGCCAGCAGTTGGACAGGGGGAAACACTGAAGCTTTCTTT.

The rearrangement uses TRBV7-2 and TRBJ2-7; possible D gene TRBD1, 6 bases. V lost 5 bases, J lost 6 bases, and 20 bases lay in between. The germline gives CDR1 SGHTA, CDR2 FQGNSA. The CDR3 is 15 residues long. This CDR3 is CASSLGAGAFREQYF. CDR3 nucleotides: TGTGCCAGCAGCCTGGGGGCAGGGGCATTTCGCGAGCAGTACTTC.

This clonotype was seen only a few times. The chain links TRBV11-2 to TRBJ2-3, with D possibly TRBD1 on 5 matching bases. Between the trimmed V and J ends, which lost 2 bases and 4 bases, there was a span of 10 bases. CDR1 is SGHAT and CDR2 is FQNNGV in the germline V gene. The CDR3 contains 14 residues. CDR3 DNA sequence: TGTGCCAGCAGCTTATTCAGGGAACCAGATACGCAGTATTTT. This sequence encodes CASSLFREPDTQYF.

This clonotype was seen a few times. This rearrangement joins TRBV12-3 or TRBV12-4 to TRBJ2-5; D is uncertain. The V end lost 2 bases, the J end lost 4 bases, and 11 bases lay between the germline ends. The CDR3 has 14 amino acids. The CDR3 region is CASSLMGYGETQYF. CDR3 nucleotides: TGTGCCAGCAGTTTAATGGGGTATGGAGAGACCCAGTACTTC.

The gene calls are TRBV7-2 and TRBJ2-7; 10 bases agree with TRBD2. CDR1 and CDR2 (germline): SGHTA, FQGNSA. The CDR3 has 18 amino acids. Trimming at V came to 0 bases and at J to 4 bases, leaving 12 bases not matched to a gene. The CDR3 region is CASSLAVRASGGTYEQYF. The CDR3 coding sequence is TGTGCCAGCAGCTTAGCAGTGAGGGCTAGCGGGGGAACGTACGAGCAGTACTTC.

Many counts were recorded for this clonotype. The genes are TRBV7-2 and TRBJ2-2; 11 bases fit TRBD2. CDR1 is SGHTA, CDR2 FQGNSA, per germline. The V gene end was trimmed by 9 bases and the J gene end by 6 bases; junction bases not matched to a gene: 6. CDR3 size: 14 residues. The CDR3 nucleotides are TGTGCCAGTGTCCCACTAGCGGGAGCCGGGGAGCTGTTTTTT. The encoded protein is CASVPLAGAGELFF.

This clonotype was counted between two and nine times. Lacking the conserved final phenylalanine or tryptophan, this CDR3 likely reflects a read error. This chain links TRBV12-3 or TRBV12-4 with TRBJ1-4; D ambiguous. The CDR3 consists of 16 residues. Trimming left V 5 bases short and J 10 bases short, with 23 bases between. DNA for the CDR3: TGTGCCAGCAGTCTACAGCGGGCAATCTCTTACGGAAAACTGTTTTCT. As protein: CASSLQRAISYGKLFS.

This chain connects TRBV11-2 to TRBJ1-1; D unresolved. Germline V gives CDR1 SGHAT, CDR2 FQNNGV. The CDR3 is 15 amino acids. Trimming removed 7 bases at V and 5 bases at J, with 20 bases between. The CDR3 DNA is TGTGCCAGCACCTCAATTGGGAGGAGGAGGACTGAAGCTTTCTTT. Amino acid sequence: CASTSIGRRRTEAFF.

Worth noting for this clonotype: A junction end diverges from the germline sequence, so it may reflect a read error. This sequence joins TRBV7-9 and TRBJ2-2; 12 bases are a match to TRBD2. Germline V lookup: CDR1 SEHNR, CDR2 FQNEAQ (reference sequence). The CDR3 extends over 24 amino acids. CDR3 nucleotide sequence: TGTGCCAGCAGCCACGATCTTTTACAATTACCGGGACTAGCGGGCCTCGCGAACACCGGGGAGCTGATTTTT. It is translated as CASSHDLLQLPGLAGLANTGELIF.

The gene calls are TRBV12-3 or TRBV12-4 and TRBJ1-2; D may be TRBD1 (5 bases). Trimming removed 3 bases at V and 8 bases at J, with 19 bases between. This CDR3 has 15 residues. CDR3 region: CASSLAPGLRGGYTF. The CDR3 DNA reads as TGTGCCAGCAGTTTGGCCCCGGGGCTCAGAGGAGGCTACACCTTC.